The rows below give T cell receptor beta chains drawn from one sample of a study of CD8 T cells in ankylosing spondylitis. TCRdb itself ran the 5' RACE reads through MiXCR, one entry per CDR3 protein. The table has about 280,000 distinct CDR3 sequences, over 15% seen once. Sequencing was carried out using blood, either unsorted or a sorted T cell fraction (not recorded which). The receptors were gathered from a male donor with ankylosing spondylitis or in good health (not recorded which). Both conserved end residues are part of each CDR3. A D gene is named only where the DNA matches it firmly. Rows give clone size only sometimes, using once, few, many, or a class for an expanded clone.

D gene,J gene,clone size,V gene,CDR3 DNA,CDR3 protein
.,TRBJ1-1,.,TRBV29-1,TGCAGCGTTGAAGGCGCCGGGTATGAAGCTTTCTTT,CSVEGAGYEAFF
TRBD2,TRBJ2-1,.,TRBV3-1,TGTGCCAGCAGCCCTATGGGACTAGCGGGAGCGAATGAGCAGTTCTTC,CASSPMGLAGANEQFF
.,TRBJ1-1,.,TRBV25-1,TGTGCCAGCAGTGCGCAGAACACTGAAGCTTTCTTT,CASSAQNTEAFF
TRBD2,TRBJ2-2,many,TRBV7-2,TGTGCCAGCAGCTCCGGACTAGCGGAGGGGGGCGGGGAGCTGTTTTTT,CASSSGLAEGGGELFF
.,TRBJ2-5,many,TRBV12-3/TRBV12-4,TGTGCCAGCAGTTCAGGACTACACCAAGAGACCCAGTACTTC,CASSSGLHQETQYF
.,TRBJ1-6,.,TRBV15,TGTGCCACCAGCAGAGATGGTACAAGCTCTTCACCCCTCCACTTT,CATSRDGTSSSPLHF
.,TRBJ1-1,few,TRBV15,TGTGCCACCAGCCTGCAGGTTGGGGTCACTGAAGCTTTCTTT,CATSLQVGVTEAFF
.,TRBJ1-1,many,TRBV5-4,TGTGCCAGCAGCCAGGAGTTGAACACTGAAGCTTTCTTT,CASSQELNTEAFF
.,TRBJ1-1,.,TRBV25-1,TGTGCCAGCAGTGCGGGGATCACTGAAGCTTTCTTT,CASSAGITEAFF
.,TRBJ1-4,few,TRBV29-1,TGCAGCGTTGATGGGGATGTCGGTGAAAAACTGTTTTTT,CSVDGDVGEKLFF
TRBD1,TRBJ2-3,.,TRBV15,TGTGCCACCAGCTTCGACAGGGCTGGAGATACGCAGTATTTT,CATSFDRAGDTQYF
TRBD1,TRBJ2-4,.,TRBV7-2,TGTGCCAGCAGCCCGACAGGGGGCGCGGACATTCAGTACTTC,CASSPTGGADIQYF
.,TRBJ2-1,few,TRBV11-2,TGTGCCAGCAGGACCACCGCGGCGATCGAGCAGTTCTTC,CASRTTAAIEQFF
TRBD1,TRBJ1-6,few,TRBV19,TGTGCCACCAAAGCGGGACAGTATAATTCACCCCTCCACTTT,CATKAGQYNSPLHF
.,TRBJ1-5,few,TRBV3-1,TGTGCCAGCAGCCAATCAGGGAACAATCAGCCCCAGCATTTT,CASSQSGNNQPQHF
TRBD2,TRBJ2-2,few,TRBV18,TGTGCCAGCTCACCACGGACTAGCGGGAGCATGACCGGGGAGCTGTTTTTT,CASSPRTSGSMTGELFF
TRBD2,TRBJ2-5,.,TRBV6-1,TGTGCCAGCAGCCACGGGGGGAGGGAGACCCAGTACTTC,CASSHGGRETQYF
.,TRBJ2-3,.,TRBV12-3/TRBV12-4,TGTGCCAGCAGTACCGACGTGATGAGCGGAGATACGCAGTATTTT,CASSTDVMSGDTQYF
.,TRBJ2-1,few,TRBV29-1,TGCAGCGTCCCCCGGGACAACTACAATGAGCAGTTCTTC,CSVPRDNYNEQFF
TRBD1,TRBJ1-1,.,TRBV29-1,TGCAGCGTCGATAGACAGGGGAGGGACACTGAAGCTTTCTTT,CSVDRQGRDTEAFF
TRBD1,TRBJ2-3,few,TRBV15,TGTGCCACCATCCCCGGGACAGGGTTAACAGATACGCAGTATTTT,CATIPGTGLTDTQYF
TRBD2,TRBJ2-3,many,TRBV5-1,TGCGCCAGCAGCTCGATCTACGGGGGGGCGTCGGGAAATACGCAGTATTTT,CASSSIYGGASGNTQYF
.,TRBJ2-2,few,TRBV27,TGTGCCAGCAGTTTATCGGCCGGGCTCACCGGGGAGCTGTTTTTT,CASSLSAGLTGELFF
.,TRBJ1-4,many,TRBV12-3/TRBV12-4,TGTGCCAGCAGTTTCGTGGGGGAAAATGAAAAACTGTTTTTT,CASSFVGENEKLFF